The T cell receptor beta chain under discussion was sequenced for a study of beta chain features in type 1 diabetes. For the study at large: All samples combined gave 95 million to 130 million sorted cells for examination. Study-level points and caveats: All four CD4+ subsets from Type 1 diabetes patients carried moderately but significantly shorter TCRB CDR3s. The influence of HLA type on TCRB rearrangement stayed undetermined. VDJ junctions in type 1 diabetes patients carried more deletions and fewer insertions.

The CDR3 contains 14 residues. J was trimmed by 5 bases and V by 5 bases; bases with no gene match: 9. Germline assignment: CDR1 GTSNPN and CDR2 SVGIG (reference sequence). Sequenced material consisted of expressed TCRB transcripts (all of the isolated RNA was reverse transcribed). TCRdb keeps only in-frame clones here, not all; method: immunoSEQ multiplex PCR. The repertoire includes 200,000 to 300,000 clones, about a fifth of them detected once, and less than 0.035% sits in the top ten. Using CD45RO/CCR7/CD25/CD127/CD95/CD27, CD4+ naive, central memory, regulatory and stem cell-like memory cells were sorted. A remark on this clone: Its antigen is undetermined.

This chain links TRBV30 with TRBJ2-5, with TRBD2 matching over 9 bases. The sequence was collected from a middle-aged woman with type 1 diabetes. The sample taken for sequencing was naive CD4+ T cells from blood. Written as DNA, the CDR3 is TGTGCCTGGGCGGCGGGAGGGCCCCAGGAGACCCAGTACTTC. Its translation is CAWAAGGPQETQYF. The full variable domain, completed using reference TRBV30 and TRBJ2-5, is SQTIHQWPATLVQPVGSPLSLECTVEGTSNPNLYWYRQAAGRGLQLLFYSVGIGQISSEVPQNLSASRPQDRQFILSSKKLLLSDSGFYLCAWAAGGPQETQYFGPGTRLLVL.